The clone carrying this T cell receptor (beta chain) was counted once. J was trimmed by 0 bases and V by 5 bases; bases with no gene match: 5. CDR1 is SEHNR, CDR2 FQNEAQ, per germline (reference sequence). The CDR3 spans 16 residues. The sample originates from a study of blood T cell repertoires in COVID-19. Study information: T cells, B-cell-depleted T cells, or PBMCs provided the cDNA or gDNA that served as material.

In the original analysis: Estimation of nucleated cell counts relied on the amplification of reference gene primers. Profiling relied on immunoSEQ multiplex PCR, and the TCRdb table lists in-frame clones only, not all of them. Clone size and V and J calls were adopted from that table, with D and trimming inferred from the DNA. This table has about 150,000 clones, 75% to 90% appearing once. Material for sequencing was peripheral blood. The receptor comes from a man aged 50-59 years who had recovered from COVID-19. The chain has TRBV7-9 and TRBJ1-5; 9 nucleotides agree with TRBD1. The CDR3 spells CASSGRQGVSNQPQHF. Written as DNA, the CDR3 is TGTGCCAGCAGCGGACGACAGGGGGTTAGCAATCAGCCCCAGCATTTT.